This TCR beta chain originates from a study of CD8 T cells in ankylosing spondylitis. Study findings and constraints: It was reported that disease-linked clones were significantly enriched in matched ankylosing spondylitis synovial fluid. Made up of about eight highly homologous variants, a TCR beta motif appeared characteristic of ankylosing spondylitis blood. Earlier studies detected some motif variants in reactive arthritis synovial fluid and blood.

As the method for making TCR beta libraries, quantitative 5'-RACE with molecular barcodes was used. Each CDR3 protein is one row after TCRdb ran MiXCR on the 5' RACE reads. The data contain hundreds of thousands of distinct CDR3 sequences, over 8.5% of them singletons. In germline, CDR1 is SGHAT, CDR2 FQDESV (reference sequence). V lost 1 base, J lost 7 bases, and 14 bases lay in between. The CDR3 totals 16 residues. This clonotype was seen many times. Its antigen is not identified. The specimen sequenced was blood, either unsorted or a sorted T cell fraction (not recorded which). This chain links TRBV11-1 with TRBJ1-6; D is possibly TRBD1 (5 bases). The source is a male donor with ankylosing spondylitis or in good health (not recorded which). The CDR3, as DNA: TGTGCCAGCAGCTTAGGAGACGGCAGGGAAAATTCACCCCTCCACTTT. Amino acids: CASSLGDGRENSPLHF.